This T cell receptor beta chain stems from a study of response to subunit inactivated influenza vaccine (dated by TCRdb to between 2018 and 2020). About the investigation overall: The study used deep quantitative T cell receptor repertoire profiling to track responses to a trivalent subunit inactivated influenza vaccine. What the research found in general, with its limitations: It was suggested by the authors that each seasonal influenza vaccination may recruit only a limited number of new T cells.

Many counts were recorded for this clonotype. There is no known antigen for this receptor. No qualities accompany the bases; no much larger clone lies one base away. V drops 5 bases and J drops 2 bases, leaving 13 bases in between. The CDR3 goes from the cysteine to the phenylalanine over 15 residues. Of all the DNA, just the CDR3 is kept, 45 bases in frame from base 1. In the germline V gene, CDR1 corresponds to MNHEY and CDR2 to SVGEGT. Receptors were amplified or captured by RT-PCR. Reads for this sample came from an Illumina HiSeq 2500. TCRdb's own reprocessing of the public reads used fastp at Q25 and MiXCR and kept productive beta chains. Entries are consolidated by CDR3 protein sequence, retaining the most common genes and DNA. The sample profile shows 150,000 to 200,000 distinct CDR3 sequences; approximately 10% of them were found once. Of the sample, under 15% is held by the ten largest clones.

In the paper's terms, the time point label means: approximately 40 days after influenza vaccine administration. The sample consisted of non-naive T cells sorted from PBMCs, taken roughly 48 days after vaccination. The sample's cell subset or site label, in plain terms: memory T cell fraction. The chain is made from TRBV6-2 or TRBV6-3 and TRBJ2-1; 5 matching bases give a weak D call of TRBD2. The clonotype was recovered from a man aged 45-65 years who received an inactivated influenza vaccine. Donor details come from another sample of the same person, matched by shared clones. The DNA reads TGTGCCAGCAGTCCGGAGCTGACTACCTACAATGAGCAGTTCTTC. The resulting protein is CASSPELTTYNEQFF.